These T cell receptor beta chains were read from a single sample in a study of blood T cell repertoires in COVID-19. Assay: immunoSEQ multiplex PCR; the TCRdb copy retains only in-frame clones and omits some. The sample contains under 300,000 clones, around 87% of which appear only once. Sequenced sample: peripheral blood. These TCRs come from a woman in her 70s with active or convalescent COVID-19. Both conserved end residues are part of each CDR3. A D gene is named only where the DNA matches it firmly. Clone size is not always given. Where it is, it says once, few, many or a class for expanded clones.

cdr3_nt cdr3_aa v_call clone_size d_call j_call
TGTGCCAGCAGCCAACAGGGCTGGGAATCACCCCTCCACTTT CASSQQGWESPLHF TRBV7-2 few - TRBJ1-6
TGTGCCAGCAGCTTGGAGAGCGGGCCGCAGTACTTC CASSLESGPQYF TRBV5-4 - - TRBJ2-7
TGTGCCAGTATGGGATTCAGGGGGATACAGCCCCAGCATTTT CASMGFRGIQPQHF TRBV19 once TRBD1 TRBJ1-5
TGTGCCAGCAGCGTAGCAGGGTTGGGTGGCTACACCTTC CASSVAGLGGYTF TRBV9 - - TRBJ1-2
TGTGCCAGTAGTATAGAGCCCAGTAATACCTACGAGCAGTACTTC CASSIEPSNTYEQYF TRBV19 - - TRBJ2-7
TGCGCCAGCAGCTTTGGACAGGGACAAGAGACCCAGTACTTC CASSFGQGQETQYF TRBV5-1 - TRBD1 TRBJ2-5
TGTGCCAGCTCACCCTTCTTTCAGGGGTTCACCGGGGAGCTGTTTTTT CASSPFFQGFTGELFF TRBV18 - - TRBJ2-2
TGTGCCAGCAGTTACGTAGGGGGCGTCACTCAGCCCCAGCATTTT CASSYVGGVTQPQHF TRBV6-2/TRBV6-3 - TRBD1 TRBJ1-5
TGTGCCAGTAGTCCTAGACAGACTAATGAAAAACTGTTTTTT CASSPRQTNEKLFF TRBV19 - - TRBJ1-4
TGTGCCAGCAGCGCCCGACAGGGATCCTACTATGGCTACACCTTC CASSARQGSYYGYTF TRBV6-2/TRBV6-3 - TRBD1 TRBJ1-2
TGCGCCAGCAGCCGAGGGACCGGGGAGCTGTTTTTT CASSRGTGELFF TRBV4-3 - - TRBJ2-2
TGTGCCAGCAGCTTATCGGGTCGAACTAATACGGGGGCCAACGTCCTGACTTTC CASSLSGRTNTGANVLTF TRBV7-2 - - TRBJ2-6
TGTGCCAGCAGCTTTCAGACAGGGCTCCAGCCCCAGCATTTT CASSFQTGLQPQHF TRBV5-6 few TRBD1 TRBJ1-5
TGTGCCAGCAGGAGGTACACTGAAGCTTTCTTT CASRRYTEAFF TRBV25-1 few - TRBJ1-1
TGTGCCAGCAGCTTAGAACGACAGGGATCCACTGAAGCTTTCTTT CASSLERQGSTEAFF TRBV7-6 - TRBD1 TRBJ1-1
TGTGCCAGCCAGAGGGGGACCAATCAGCCCCAGCATTTT CASQRGTNQPQHF TRBV6-5 - - TRBJ1-5
TGCAGCGCCCGGTTGACAGGGGGGAGCAATCAGCCCCAGCATTTT CSARLTGGSNQPQHF TRBV29-1 - TRBD1 TRBJ1-5
TGTGCCAGCAGCCCTAGGACAGGAGAGATGAACACTGAAGCTTTCTTT CASSPRTGEMNTEAFF TRBV5-4 - TRBD1 TRBJ1-1
TGTGCCAGCAGATTCCGCAGGGGTGGCGAGCAGTACTTC CASRFRRGGEQYF TRBV27 - - TRBJ2-7
TGTGCCAGCAGACCCGACAGGGGGCTGGGAAAGCCCCAGCATTTT CASRPDRGLGKPQHF TRBV28 few TRBD1 TRBJ1-5
TGTGCCATCAGTCTGAAGGGACAGGATGACTCACCCCTCCACTTT CAISLKGQDDSPLHF TRBV10-3 - TRBD1 TRBJ1-6
TGTGCCAGCAGCTTGGAGGTGGATGGAGGAGTCCAGTACTTC CASSLEVDGGVQYF TRBV5-4 - - TRBJ2-5
TGTGCCAGCAGCTTTGGGCGGTGGGAGGGAGGCGAGCAGTACTTC CASSFGRWEGGEQYF TRBV5-4 - TRBD2 TRBJ2-7
TGTGCCAGCAGTCGGGGGGGGACTGAAGCTTTCTTT CASSRGGTEAFF TRBV14 - - TRBJ1-1
TGTGCCAGCAGTTTAAGGCTAGCATCCTACAATGAGCAGTTCTTC CASSLRLASYNEQFF TRBV27 once - TRBJ2-1
TGTGCCAGCAGCTCGGCCTGGGGACAGCCCTACGAGCAGTACTTC CASSSAWGQPYEQYF TRBV6-5 - TRBD1 TRBJ2-7
TGTGCCATCAGTGAGGGACAAAACTATGGCTACACCTTC CAISEGQNYGYTF TRBV10-3 - - TRBJ1-2
TGTGCCAGCAGCCCATGGACTAGCGGGGCGGCTAAGACCCAGTACTTC CASSPWTSGAAKTQYF TRBV7-2 - TRBD2 TRBJ2-5
TGTGCCAGTAGTCCCGACACTCTTAGCACAGATACGCAGTATTTT CASSPDTLSTDTQYF TRBV19 - - TRBJ2-3
TGTGCCAGCAGCAACCCCAGGGCAGGGGTGGGGAACGAGCAGTACTTC CASSNPRAGVGNEQYF TRBV28 - - TRBJ2-7